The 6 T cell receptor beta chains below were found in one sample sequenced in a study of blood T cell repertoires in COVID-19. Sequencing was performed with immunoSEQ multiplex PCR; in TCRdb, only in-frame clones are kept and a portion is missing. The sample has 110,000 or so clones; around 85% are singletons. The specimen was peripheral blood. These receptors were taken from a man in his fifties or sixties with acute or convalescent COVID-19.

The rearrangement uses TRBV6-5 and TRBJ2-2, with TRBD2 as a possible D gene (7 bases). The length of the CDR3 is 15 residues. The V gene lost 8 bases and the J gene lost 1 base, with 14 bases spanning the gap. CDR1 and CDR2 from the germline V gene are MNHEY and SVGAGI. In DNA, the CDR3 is TGTGCCAGCGAGGCAAGGGGGGGGAACACCGGGGAGCTGTTTTTT. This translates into CASEARGGNTGELFF.

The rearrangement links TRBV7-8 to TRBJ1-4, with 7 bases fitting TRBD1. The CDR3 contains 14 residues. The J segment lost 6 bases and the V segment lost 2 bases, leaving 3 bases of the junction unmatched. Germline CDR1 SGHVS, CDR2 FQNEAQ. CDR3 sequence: CASSLRRGDEKLFF. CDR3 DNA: TGTGCCAGCAGCTTACGCAGGGGGGATGAAAAACTGTTTTTT. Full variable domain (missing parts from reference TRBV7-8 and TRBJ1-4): GAGVSQSPRYKVAKRGQDVALRCDPISGHVSLFWYQQALGQGPEFLTYFQNEAQLDKSGLPSDRFFAERPEGSVSTLKIQRTQQEDSAVYLCASSLRRGDEKLFFGSGTQLSVL.

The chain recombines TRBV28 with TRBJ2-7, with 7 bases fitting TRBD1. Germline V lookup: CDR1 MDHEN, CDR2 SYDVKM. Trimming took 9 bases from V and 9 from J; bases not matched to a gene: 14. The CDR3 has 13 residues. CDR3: CASLQGNSVSQYF. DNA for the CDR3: TGTGCCAGTTTACAGGGGAATTCGGTATCGCAGTACTTC.

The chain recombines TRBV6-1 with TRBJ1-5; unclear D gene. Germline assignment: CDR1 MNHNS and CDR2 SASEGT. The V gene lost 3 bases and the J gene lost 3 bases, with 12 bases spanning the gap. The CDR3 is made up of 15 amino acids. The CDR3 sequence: CASSEVRRDNQPQHF. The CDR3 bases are TGTGCCAGCAGTGAGGTGCGGAGGGACAATCAGCCCCAGCATTTT.

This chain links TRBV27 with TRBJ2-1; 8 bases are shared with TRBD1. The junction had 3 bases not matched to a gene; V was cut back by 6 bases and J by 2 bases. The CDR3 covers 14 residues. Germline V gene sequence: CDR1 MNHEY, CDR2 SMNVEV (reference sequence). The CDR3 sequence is CASSTGGPYNEQFF. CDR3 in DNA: TGTGCCAGCAGCACAGGGGGTCCCTACAATGAGCAGTTCTTC.

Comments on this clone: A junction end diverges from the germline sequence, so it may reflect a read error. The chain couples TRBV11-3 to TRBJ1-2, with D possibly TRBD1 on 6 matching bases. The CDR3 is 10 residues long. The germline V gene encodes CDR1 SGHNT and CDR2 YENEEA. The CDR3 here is CASSLGQDYF. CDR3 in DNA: TGTGCCAGCAGCTTAGGACAGGATTACTTC. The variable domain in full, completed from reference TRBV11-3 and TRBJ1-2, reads EAGVVQSPRYKIIEKKQPVAFWCNPISGHNTLYWYLQNLGQGPELLIRYENEEAVDDSQLPKDRFSAERLKGVDSTLKIQPAELGDSAVYLCASSLGQDYFGSGTRLTVV.